This section outlines one T cell receptor beta chain sequence together with its context. This sample's TCRbeta library carried unique molecular identifier barcodes. One entry per CDR3 protein, called by TCRdb with MiXCR from the PCR reads. This sample yields about 610,000 distinct CDR3 sequences, of which 10% are seen a single time; less than 5% belongs to the top ten. The sample belongs to a study of T-cell reconstitution after alpha-beta-depleted transplantation in children. Between the trimmed V and J ends, which lost 1 base and 0 bases, there was a span of 12 bases. This CDR3 contains 15 residues. The V gene's germline CDR1 is DFQATT and CDR2 SNEGSKA (reference sequence).

The material sequenced was PBMCs from the stem cell graft donor, taken from the stem cell graft. The genes are TRBV20-1 and TRBJ2-5; D perhaps matches TRBD2 (6 bases). The clonotype originates from a human donor who donated a stem cell graft to a child with acute myeloid leukemia. CDR3 sequence (DNA): TGCAGTGCTAGAGCGGTAGCGGTCTACCAAGAGACCCAGTACTTC. Encoded protein: CSARAVAVYQETQYF.